A single sample is the source of the 12 T cell receptor beta chains below, sequenced in a study of blood T cell repertoires in COVID-19. The repertoire was sequenced with immunoSEQ multiplex PCR; TCRdb's copy has only in-frame clones and lacks some. Of roughly 60,000 clones in the sample, roughly 80% were seen once. Sample: peripheral blood. The receptors originated from a man aged 55 to 70 with COVID-19, enrolled during active disease.

The rearrangement uses TRBV6-2 or TRBV6-3 and TRBJ2-1, with TRBD2 matching 13 bases. The CDR3 contains 17 residues. Germline CDR1 reads MNHEY; CDR2 reads SVGEGT. J was trimmed by 10 bases and V by 2 bases; bases with no gene match: 11. The CDR3 loop is CASSYPPGLAGVWEQFF. The CDR3 DNA reads as TGTGCCAGCAGTTACCCTCCCGGACTAGCGGGAGTTTGGGAGCAGTTCTTC.

This chain joins TRBV5-1 and TRBJ1-1, with 11 bases that match TRBD1. Unmatched junction bases numbered 6, after V lost 4 bases and J lost 1 base. The germline V gene has CDR1 SGHRS and CDR2 YFSETQ. The CDR3 spans 16 residues. The DNA of the CDR3 is TGCGCCAGCAGCAGCGGACAGGGGGCAAGGAACACTGAAGCTTTCTTT. This codes for CASSSGQGARNTEAFF.

This clone showed up just a few times. As DNA, the CDR3 is TGTGCCAGCAGTGAATCAGGGACAGCCACCGGGGAGCTGTTTTTT. It specifies CASSESGTATGELFF. J is TRBJ2-2 and V is TRBV6-1; 7 nucleotides match TRBD1. The CDR3 runs 15 residues. The V and J ends lost 2 bases and 4 bases, in that order; junction bases with no gene match: 4. CDR1 MNHNS and CDR2 SASEGT come from the germline V gene.

The chain carries TRBV5-1 and TRBJ1-3; D is unclear. V lost 3 bases, J lost 0 bases, and 4 bases lay in between. The length of the CDR3 is 13 residues. Germline V gene lookup returns CDR1 SGHRS and CDR2 YFSETQ. The CDR3 loop is CASSSDSGNTIYF. CDR3 in DNA: TGCGCCAGCAGCTCAGACTCTGGAAACACCATATATTTT.

This rearrangement joins TRBV6-5 to TRBJ1-1; 8 bases align to TRBD1. The CDR3 has 15 amino acids. The germline V gene encodes CDR1 MNHEY and CDR2 SVGAGI. V dropped 6 bases and J dropped 3; count of bases not matched to a gene: 9. Written as DNA, the CDR3 is TGTGCCAGCAGCATCCTAGGACAGGGAGACACTGAAGCTTTCTTT. It specifies CASSILGQGDTEAFF.

V is TRBV12-2 and J is TRBJ1-1. TRBV12-2 constitutes a pseudogene. This CDR3 is built from 17 residues. CDR3 loop: CASRSHRWGTLNTEAFF. In DNA, the CDR3 is TGTGCAAGTCGCTCCCATAGGTGGGGGACTTTGAACACTGAAGCTTTCTTT.

The rearrangement links TRBV27 to TRBJ1-6, with 8 nucleotides matching TRBD1. This CDR3 region has 13 residues. The V gene's germline CDR1 is MNHEY and CDR2 SMNVEV (reference sequence). V lost 6 bases, J lost 7 bases, and 2 bases stayed unmatched. In nucleotides, the CDR3 is TGTGCCAGCAGCCGGGACAGGAATTCACCCCTCCACTTT. Protein: CASSRDRNSPLHF.

This rearrangement joins TRBV7-9 to TRBJ1-6; 11 nucleotides match TRBD1. Germline CDR1 and CDR2: SEHNR and FQNEAQ (reference sequence). The CDR3 has 15 residues. V was pared by 7 bases and J by 10 bases, with 9 bases of the junction left unmatched. CDR3 DNA sequence: TGTGCCAGCACTCCCTCCGGGACAGGGGGATCACCCCTCCACTTT. This translates into CASTPSGTGGSPLHF.

The sample holds one count of this clone. The rearrangement joins TRBV7-9 to TRBJ2-2; TRBD1 matches 7 bases. CDR3 length equals 15 residues. Germline CDR1 and CDR2: SEHNR and FQNEAQ (reference sequence). V shed 11 bases and J 3 bases; nucleotides not matched to a gene: 12. CDR3 DNA sequence: TGTGCCTCTGTGACGGCAGGGGGTTACACCGGGGAGCTGTTTTTT. Translating gives CASVTAGGYTGELFF.

This clone appeared once. The chain recombines TRBV5-1 with TRBJ2-2; 7 nucleotides match TRBD2. This CDR3 contains 15 residues. Germline V gene lookup returns CDR1 SGHRS and CDR2 YFSETQ. Trimming cost V 0 bases and J 6 bases; bases outside gene matches: 5. CDR3 amino acids: CASSLVAGEAGELFF. Here the CDR3 DNA reads TGCGCCAGCAGCTTGGTTGCGGGAGAGGCCGGGGAGCTGTTTTTT.

The chain's CDR3 is CASSLVSGATNEKLFF. In nucleotides, the CDR3 is TGCGCCAGCAGCTTGGTTTCGGGGGCAACTAATGAAAAACTGTTTTTT. V gene TRBV5-1 combines with J gene TRBJ1-4, with D maybe TRBD1 (5 bases). Trimming took off 0 bases at V and 0 bases at J, with 9 bases between the two ends. The germline gives CDR1 SGHRS, CDR2 YFSETQ. The CDR3 contains 16 residues.

The CDR3 sequence: CASSLDRDRGGKLFF. Written as DNA, the CDR3 is TGCGCCAGCAGCTTGGACCGGGACAGGGGAGGAAAACTGTTTTTT. V is TRBV5-1 and J is TRBJ1-4, with TRBD1 identical over 10 bases. Germline CDR1 is SGHRS and CDR2 is YFSETQ. After removal of 0 bases from V and 10 bases from J, the junction contained 6 bases not matched to a gene. The CDR3 consists of 15 residues.